A single TCR beta chain is shown here with its context. The target of this receptor is not known. There are no base qualities to consult, and no much larger clone falls within one base. Spanning cysteine to phenylalanine, the CDR3 consists of 15 amino acids. Only the CDR3 part of the read is kept: 45 bases, read in frame from the first base. Germline trimming amounts to 3 bases on V and 3 bases on J, with 7 as the count of junction bases outside the gene matches. CDR1 is given as DFQATT and CDR2 as SNEGSKA, both from the germline V gene (reference sequence). This record belongs to a study of CD8 T cells in ankylosing spondylitis (dated by TCRdb to about 2017). With respect to the entire study: To find TCR variants linked to disease, the study profiled T cell receptor beta repertoires in ankylosing spondylitis patients and healthy donors. The full study cohort was made up of over 20 ankylosing spondylitis patients and some 100 healthy donors. Peripheral blood samples were taken, and synovial fluid was additionally collected from ankylosing spondylitis patients.

The sequencer listed for this sample is Illumina HiSeq 2500. Quantitative 5'-RACE with molecular barcodes was used to prepare TCR beta libraries. From the authors' description of their analysis: A new computational method based on a probabilistic model of VDJ rearrangement was used to identify disease-linked TCR variants. The public reads were reanalyzed by TCRdb: fastp trimming at Q25, MiXCR alignment, in-frame beta chains only. A single entry per CDR3 protein holds the most common genes and DNA from its merged rows. The authors' filters were not applied to this entry. The sample table records more than 300,000 distinct CDR3 sequences; approximately 10% of these occur just once. 8% to 9.5% of the sample goes to the ten largest clones. What the work shows at the level of the full study, not this receptor alone: The disease-linked clones showed a CD8+ phenotype and occurred at relatively low frequencies in peripheral blood. Blood from ankylosing spondylitis patients appeared to be characterized by a TCR beta motif made up of under ten highly homologous amino acid variants. The disease-linked clones were reported as significantly enriched in matched synovial fluid samples from ankylosing spondylitis patients. Some TCR beta motif variants had previously been reported in synovial fluid and blood of reactive arthritis patients, which suggested common disease-initiation mechanisms.

The sample consisted of blood, either unsorted or a sorted T cell fraction (not recorded which). Recombination connected TRBV20-1 to TRBJ2-3; 9 nucleotides in the junction match TRBD2. The sequence derives from a female donor with ankylosing spondylitis or in good health (not recorded which). The CDR3 protein: CSASRLAGRTDTQYF. The nucleotide sequence is given as TGCAGTGCTAGCAGGCTAGCGGGGAGGACAGATACGCAGTATTTT.